This TCR beta chain was captured in a study of beta chain features in type 1 diabetes. A note on this clone: The antigen is not known.

Unmatched junction bases numbered 9, after V lost 2 bases and J lost 0 bases. Germline V gene data show CDR1 as SGHTA and CDR2 as FQGNSA. The CDR3 is 17 amino acids. Sequenced material consisted of expressed TCRB transcripts (all of the isolated RNA was reverse transcribed). TCRdb keeps only in-frame clones here, not all; method: immunoSEQ multiplex PCR. The repertoire holds about 900,000 clones, with roughly 17% as singletons. Findings and limits, study-wide: The naive, central memory and Treg TCRB repertoires of patients appeared to be more similar to one another than those of healthy donors.

The sequence came from a woman under 30 in good health. Sequencing used naive CD4+ T cells from blood. V and J are TRBV7-2 and TRBJ2-7; 8 bases agree with TRBD1. The CDR3 nucleotides are TGTGCCAGCAGCTTAACTCAATCGGACAGGGACTCCTACGAGCAGTACTTC. As protein: CASSLTQSDRDSYEQYF.